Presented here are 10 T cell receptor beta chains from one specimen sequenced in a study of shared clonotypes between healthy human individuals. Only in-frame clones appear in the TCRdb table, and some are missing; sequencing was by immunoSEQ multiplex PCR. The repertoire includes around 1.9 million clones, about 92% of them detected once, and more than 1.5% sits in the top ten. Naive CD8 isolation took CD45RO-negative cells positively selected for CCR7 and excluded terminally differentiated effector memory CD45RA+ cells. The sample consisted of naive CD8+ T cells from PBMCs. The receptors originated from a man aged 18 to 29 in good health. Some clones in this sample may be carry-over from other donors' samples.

The CDR3 DNA follows: TGTGCCAGCAGCACCGGGACAGGGGCGCGTACCGGGGAGCTGTTTTTT. Translation gives CASSTGTGARTGELFF. The chain has TRBV7-9 and TRBJ2-2; 10 bases map to TRBD1. The CDR3 has 16 residues. Trimming took 5 bases from V and 5 from J; bases not matched to a gene: 8. Looked up from germline, CDR1 is SEHNR and CDR2 is FQNEAQ (reference sequence). Together with reference TRBV7-9 and TRBJ2-2, the CDR3 gives the full variable domain: DTGVSQNPRHKITKRGQNVTFRCDPISEHNRLYWYRQTLGQGPEFLTYFQNEAQLEKSRLLSDRFSAERPKGSFSTLEIQRTEQGDSAMYLCASSTGTGARTGELFFGEGSRLTVL.

CDR3 protein: CASSLRGRAYEQYF. The CDR3 DNA is TGTGCCAGCAGCCTACGCGGGAGGGCCTACGAGCAGTACTTC. The rearrangement links TRBV14 to TRBJ2-7; 9 positions agree with TRBD2. Per the germline V gene, CDR1 is SGHDN and CDR2 is FVKESK. The CDR3 spans 14 residues. After removal of 4 bases from V and 2 bases from J, the junction contained 3 bases not matched to a gene.

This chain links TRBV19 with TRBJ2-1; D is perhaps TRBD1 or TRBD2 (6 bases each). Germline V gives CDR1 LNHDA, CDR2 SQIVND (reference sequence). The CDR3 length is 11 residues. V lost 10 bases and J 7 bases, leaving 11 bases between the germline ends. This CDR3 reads CATLGGNEQFF. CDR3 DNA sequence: TGTGCCACCCTAGGGGGGAATGAGCAGTTCTTC.

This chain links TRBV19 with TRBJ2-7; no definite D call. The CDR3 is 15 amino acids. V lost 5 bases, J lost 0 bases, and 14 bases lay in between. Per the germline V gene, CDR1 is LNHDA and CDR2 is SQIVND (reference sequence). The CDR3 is CASSENAELSYEQYF. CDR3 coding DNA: TGTGCCAGTAGTGAAAACGCAGAACTCTCCTACGAGCAGTACTTC.

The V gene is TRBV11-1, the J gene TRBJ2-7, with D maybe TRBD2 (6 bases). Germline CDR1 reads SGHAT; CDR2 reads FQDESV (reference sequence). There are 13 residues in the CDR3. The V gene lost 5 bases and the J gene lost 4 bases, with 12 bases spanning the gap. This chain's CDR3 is CASSGTPYYEQYF. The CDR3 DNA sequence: TGTGCCAGCAGCGGGACTCCATATTACGAGCAGTACTTC.

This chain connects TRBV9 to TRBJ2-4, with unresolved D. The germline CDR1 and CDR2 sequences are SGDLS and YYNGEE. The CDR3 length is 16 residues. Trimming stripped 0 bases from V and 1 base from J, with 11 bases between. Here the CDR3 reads CASSVVPIGAKNIQYF. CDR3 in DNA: TGTGCCAGCAGCGTAGTCCCTATTGGGGCCAAAAACATTCAGTACTTC. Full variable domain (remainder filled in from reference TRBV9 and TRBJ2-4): DSGVTQTPKHLITATGQRVTLRCSPRSGDLSVYWYQQSLDQGLQFLIQYYNGEERAKGNILERFSAQQFPDLHSELNLSSLELGDSALYFCASSVVPIGAKNIQYFGAGTRLSVL.

The CDR3 nucleotides read TGTGCCAGCGGGAGCGATTGGGACGAGCAGTACTTC. This codes for CASGSDWDEQYF. This chain connects TRBV27 to TRBJ2-7, with a possible D match to TRBD2 (5 bases). With 8 bases removed from V and 5 bases from J, the gap between germline ends came to 13 bases. The CDR3 totals 12 residues. Germline values: CDR1 MNHEY, CDR2 SMNVEV (reference sequence).

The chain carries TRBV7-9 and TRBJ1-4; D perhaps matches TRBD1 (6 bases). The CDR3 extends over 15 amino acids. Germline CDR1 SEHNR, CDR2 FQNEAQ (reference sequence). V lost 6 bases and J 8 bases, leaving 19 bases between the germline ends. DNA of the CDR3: TGTGCCAGCAGGTCTAACAGAGCCCAGGGGGAAAAACTGTTTTTT. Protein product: CASRSNRAQGEKLFF. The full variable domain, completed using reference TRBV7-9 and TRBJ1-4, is DTGVSQNPRHKITKRGQNVTFRCDPISEHNRLYWYRQTLGQGPEFLTYFQNEAQLEKSRLLSDRFSAERPKGSFSTLEIQRTEQGDSAMYLCASRSNRAQGEKLFFGSGTQLSVL.

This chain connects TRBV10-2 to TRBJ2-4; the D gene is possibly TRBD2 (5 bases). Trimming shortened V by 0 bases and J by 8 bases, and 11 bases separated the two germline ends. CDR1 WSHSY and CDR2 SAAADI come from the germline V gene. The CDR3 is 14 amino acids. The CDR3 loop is CASSESAGGYIQYF. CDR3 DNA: TGCGCCAGCAGTGAGTCGGCAGGCGGGTACATTCAGTACTTC.

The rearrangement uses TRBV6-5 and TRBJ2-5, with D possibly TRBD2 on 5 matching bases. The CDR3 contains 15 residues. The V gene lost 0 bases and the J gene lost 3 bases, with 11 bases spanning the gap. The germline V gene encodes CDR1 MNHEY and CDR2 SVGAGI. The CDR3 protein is CASSYSRVGKETQYF. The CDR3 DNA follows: TGTGCCAGCAGTTACTCGAGGGTCGGCAAAGAGACCCAGTACTTC.